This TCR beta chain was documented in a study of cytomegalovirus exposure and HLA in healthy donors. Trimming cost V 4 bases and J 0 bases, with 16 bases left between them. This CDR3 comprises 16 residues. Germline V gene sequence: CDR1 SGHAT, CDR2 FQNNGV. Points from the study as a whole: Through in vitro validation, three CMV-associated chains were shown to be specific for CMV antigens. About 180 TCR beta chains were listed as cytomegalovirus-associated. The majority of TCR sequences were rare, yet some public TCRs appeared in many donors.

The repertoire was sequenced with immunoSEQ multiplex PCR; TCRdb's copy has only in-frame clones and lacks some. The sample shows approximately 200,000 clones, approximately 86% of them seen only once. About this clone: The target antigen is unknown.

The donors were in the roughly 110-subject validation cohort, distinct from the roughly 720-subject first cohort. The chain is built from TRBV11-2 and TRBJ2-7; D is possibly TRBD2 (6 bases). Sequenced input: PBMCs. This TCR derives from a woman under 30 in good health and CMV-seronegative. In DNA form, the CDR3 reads TGTGCCAGCAGCTCCAAATCGGGACTGCTCTCCTACGAGCAGTACTTC. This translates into CASSSKSGLLSYEQYF.